This T cell receptor (beta chain) was identified during a study of beta chain features in type 1 diabetes (dated by TCRdb to 2016 to 2019). In the study overall: Mean age, gender distribution, total cell number and subset yield were not different between patients and healthy donors. A total of roughly 98,000,000 sorted cells were examined across all samples, and a strong correlation was observed between cell number per subset and RNA yield. The study compared TCRB repertoires of sorted circulating CD4+ T cell subsets between recently diagnosed type 1 diabetes patients and matched healthy donors. Naive and central memory subsets were obtained from all 28 donors, but regulatory and stem cell-like memory subsets were isolated from only 8 patients and 8 healthy donors.

The High Capacity cDNA Reverse Transcription Kit was used to reverse transcribe all of the isolated RNA, meaning that expressed TCRB transcripts were what got sequenced. Deep immunoSEQ sequencing was performed on naive, central memory and regulatory T cell samples, with an average of around 3.4 million total reads per sample. Sorted cells were lysed in RLT buffer and RNA was extracted with DNase-treated RNeasy Micro or Mini kits, depending on cell number. Each cell subset was processed on its own to prevent cross-contamination, while patient and healthy donor samples were processed together. The immunoSEQ multiplex PCR was used to amplify TCRB sequences from cDNA, generating 87-bp fragments that spanned the CDR3 region. Amplicons were sequenced on the Illumina HiSeq platform. Turning to the authors' computational methods: PCR bias was computationally corrected using synthetic template baselines, reads within Hamming distance 2 were collapsed, and singletons that could not be merged were discarded. By aligning reads against IMGT, V, D and J genes, CDR3 length, and insertions or deletions at six rearrangement sites were assigned. Within each subset, clonotype counts were normalized to the number of sorted cells before true diversity and Gini coefficients were calculated with the tcR R package. The overlap coefficient, calculated on TCRB nucleotide sequences, was used to measure repertoire sharing. Entries here come from immuneACCESS through TCRdb and include only in-frame sequences with V and J called. Some clones fail to appear in such tables; in the studies checked, an unresolved V gene covers under half of the shortfall, and the cause of the remainder is unknown. V and J calls and clone size are given by that table; D and trimming were obtained from the DNA. A total of more than 100,000 clones appear in this sample, around 9% of them only once. The ten largest make up around 0.79% of the sample.

Study-wide conclusions, independent of this receptor: Fewer insertions and more nucleotide deletions at VDJ recombination sites were observed in patients with type 1 diabetes, implying thymic rearrangement abnormalities. HLA sub-analyses involved small numbers of individuals, so any influence of HLA type on TCRB rearrangement remained unresolved. A moderate but significant shortening of TCRB CDR3 length was observed in type 1 diabetes patients in all four CD4+ subsets. Because cDNA was sequenced instead of genomic DNA, activated cells with high expression could be over-represented, although the groups did not differ in activation or CD3 levels. PCR may preferentially amplify shorter templates, but because patient and control samples were amplified and corrected together, any resulting skew would affect both groups equally. Naive, central memory and regulatory TCRB repertoires appeared to be more similar among patients than among healthy donors.

The sample holds a few counts of this clone. Its antigen target is currently unknown. Base qualities are not at hand, and no much larger clone is one base apart. From the germline V gene, CDR1 is SGHDN and CDR2 is FVKESK. Cut back by 3 bases and 1 base, the V and J ends lie 9 bases apart. The CDR3 covers 15 residues, taking in both the cysteine and the phenylalanine. Only CDR3 DNA is held: 45 bases, read in frame from base 1. Each donor gave one peripheral blood draw, approximately 0.11 L on average, collected into heparinised tubes. Using a panel that included CD45RO, CCR7, CD25, CD127, CD95 and CD27, naive, central memory, regulatory and stem cell-like memory CD4+ T cells were sorted on a BD FACSAria II. All sorted populations exceeded 95% purity. Right away, PBMCs were isolated by Lymphoprep density gradient centrifugation and were stained directly, with no culture step. So that batch effects would be minimized, each experiment stained and sorted samples in pairs, pairing one healthy donor with one patient.

This receptor was obtained from a man aged 25-40 years with type 1 diabetes. The sequencing sample was made of central memory CD4+ T cells from blood. The rearrangement joined TRBV14 to TRBJ2-2; perhaps TRBD1 is the D gene, with 6 bases matching. The CDR3 here reads CASSQDRLNTGELFF. The nucleotides read TGTGCCAGCAGCCAGGACAGACTGAACACCGGGGAGCTGTTTTTT.